Described below is a single TCR beta chain sequence and its context. The identical CDR3 is also encoded by other nucleotide sequences in the sample. Extraction of RNA preceded its reverse transcription into cDNA, which served as the sequencing template. Using immunoSEQ multiplex PCR, the repertoire was profiled, and TCRdb retains in-frame clones only, with some absent. This table holds 120,000 or so clones, about 50% found once. This entry belongs to a study of CD8+ T cells in alopecia areata. In alopecia areata patients, both lesional scalp punch biopsies and peripheral blood were collected. Germline lookup yields CDR1 SGHAT and CDR2 FQNNGV. The V and J ends lost 4 bases and 4 bases, in that order; junction bases with no gene match: 3. The CDR3 runs to 14 residues.

This receptor was obtained from a human donor with alopecia areata. The rearrangement uses TRBV11-2 and TRBJ2-7, with TRBD1 identical over 11 bases. The sequencing input was NKG2D-low CD8+ T cells sorted from blood. The CDR3 sequence: CASSSGQGAYEQYF. For the CDR3, the DNA is TGTGCCAGCAGCTCCGGACAGGGGGCGTACGAGCAGTACTTC.